Reported below is one T cell receptor (beta chain). What it binds is not known. There are 22 residues in the CDR3. V lost 1 base to trimming and J lost 3 bases, with 28 bases between them. Germline assignment: CDR1 MGHRA and CDR2 YSYEKL. The data are from a study of Ad26.COV2.S vaccination and SARS-CoV-2 variants. Looking at the study overall: Sample donor was a member of the COV1001 Ad26.COV2.S trial arm.

General study points: Vaccine and placebo recipients had similar non-spike TCR breadth. In vaccinated individuals, spike-specific CD8+ and CD4+ T cell responses reportedly displayed substantial breadth.

The method was immunoSEQ multiplex PCR; TCRdb's version includes in-frame clones alone and lacks a portion of them. Seen here are 400,000 to 450,000 clones, about 93% observed once, and the top ten hold 9% to 15%. Treatment meaning: some 19 received Ad26.COV2.S at low or high dose, single or two shots; about 5 received placebo; per-sample allocation not given. Repertoires come from day 63 after the first vaccine or placebo injection. The chain recombines TRBV4-1 with TRBJ2-6; the D call may be TRBD1 or TRBD2 (5 bases each). This TCR was recovered from a person aged 18-60 years who received the Ad26.COV2.S COVID-19 vaccine or a placebo. Source: peripheral blood, taken in a trial of Ad26.COV2.S vaccine versus placebo. The CDR3 nucleotides are TGCGCCAGCAGCCAAGCCCAGTGGGGACCACTCTTATGGGAGATTGGGGCCAACGTCCTGACTTTC. Protein sequence: CASSQAQWGPLLWEIGANVLTF.